These T cell receptor beta chains were read from a single sample in a study of T cell responses to AZD1222 COVID-19 vaccine. Here immunoSEQ multiplex PCR was the method, and the copy in TCRdb shows in-frame clones only, minus some. The repertoire holds roughly 130,000 clones, with around 90% as singletons. This material consisted of peripheral blood, taken on day 0 of AZD1222 vaccination. These receptors all stem from an adult in good health. The CDR3 runs from the conserved cysteine through the conserved F or W. A D gene is named only where the DNA matches it firmly. Size tells how often a clone was seen (once, few, many) or the class of an expanded clone, and some rows leave it out.

clone_size,v_call,d_call,j_call,cdr3_aa,cdr3_nt
-,TRBV29-1,TRBD1,TRBJ2-1,CSVSGTGWHEQFF,TGCAGCGTCTCCGGGACAGGGTGGCATGAGCAGTTCTTC
-,TRBV5-1,TRBD2,TRBJ2-7,CASSLGRTSGERPAEHEQYF,TGCGCCAGCAGCTTGGGAAGGACTAGCGGGGAGAGACCTGCCGAGCACGAGCAGTACTTC
-,TRBV11-1,TRBD1,TRBJ1-1,CASSLEVGRGGTEAFF,TGTGCCAGCAGCTTAGAAGTCGGCAGGGGGGGCACTGAAGCTTTCTTT
-,TRBV15,TRBD1,TRBJ1-1,CATSLGPGGSTFF,TGTGCCACCAGCTTGGGACCAGGGGGCTCTACTTTCTTT
-,TRBV6-1,TRBD1,TRBJ1-1,CASSGRTGRWETEAFF,TGTGCCAGCAGTGGACGGACAGGGAGGTGGGAGACTGAAGCTTTCTTT
-,TRBV5-4,-,TRBJ2-3,CASSGGSRASDTQYF,TGTGCCAGCAGCGGGGGCAGCCGGGCATCAGATACGCAGTATTTT
-,TRBV6-5,-,TRBJ2-3,CASSYSRADTQYF,TGTGCCAGCAGTTACAGTAGGGCAGATACGCAGTATTTT
-,TRBV18,TRBD2,TRBJ2-1,CASSPPGLAYNEQFF,TGTGCCAGCTCACCACCGGGACTAGCTTACAATGAGCAGTTCTTC
-,TRBV5-1,-,TRBJ1-1,CASSWQGKDTEAFF,TGCGCCAGCAGCTGGCAGGGTAAGGACACTGAAGCTTTCTTT
-,TRBV18,-,TRBJ2-6,CASQTLGGTSRGANVLTF,TGTGCCAGCCAGACCTTAGGGGGAACCTCTCGTGGGGCCAACGTCCTGACTTTC
-,TRBV6-5,-,TRBJ2-6,CASSYRPSGANVLTF,TGTGCCAGCAGTTACCGGCCCTCTGGGGCCAACGTCCTGACTTTC
once,TRBV19,-,TRBJ1-2,CASSILSGTYGGYTF,TGTGCCAGTAGTATCCTCTCCGGGACCTATGGTGGCTACACCTTC
-,TRBV6-5,TRBD2,TRBJ2-1,CASSRISGRYNEQFF,TGTGCCAGCAGCCGCATTAGCGGGAGGTACAATGAGCAGTTCTTC
-,TRBV2,-,TRBJ1-5,CASSVPRQYNQPQHF,TGTGCCAGCAGTGTACCCCGACAGTACAATCAGCCCCAGCATTTT
-,TRBV4-1,-,TRBJ2-3,CASSQEVSTDTQYF,TGCGCCAGCAGCCAAGAGGTGAGCACAGATACGCAGTATTTT
-,TRBV19,-,TRBJ1-5,CASRPGFLRQPQHF,TGTGCCAGTAGACCGGGGTTCCTCCGTCAGCCCCAGCATTTT
few,TRBV6-1,-,TRBJ1-4,CASSDWLGRVNEKLFF,TGTGCCAGCAGTGATTGGCTCGGAAGGGTTAATGAAAAACTGTTTTTT
-,TRBV7-6,-,TRBJ1-3,CASSPSTGNTIYF,TGTGCCAGCAGCCCCAGTACTGGAAACACCATATATTTT
-,TRBV28,-,TRBJ1-1,CASSNPPGGTEAFF,TGTGCCAGCAGCAACCCCCCAGGCGGGACTGAAGCTTTCTTT
-,TRBV5-8,-,TRBJ2-7,CASSLGTSVREQYF,TGTGCCAGCAGCTTAGGTACCTCGGTCAGGGAGCAGTACTTC
-,TRBV28,-,TRBJ1-2,CASSLEQANGGYTF,TGTGCCAGCAGTTTGGAACAGGCCAACGGTGGCTACACCTTC
-,TRBV11-2,-,TRBJ2-7,CASSLLRAHEQYF,TGTGCCAGCAGCTTATTAAGAGCCCACGAGCAGTACTTC
-,TRBV5-8,-,TRBJ1-5,CASSFGQTSNQPQHF,TGTGCCAGCAGCTTCGGACAGACTAGCAATCAGCCCCAGCATTTT
once,TRBV6-2/TRBV6-3,-,TRBJ2-7,CASSYSITGPSADYEQYF,TGTGCCAGCAGTTACTCGATAACGGGCCCAAGTGCCGACTACGAGCAGTACTTC
-,TRBV19,-,TRBJ2-5,CASSDSGWETQYF,TGTGCCAGTAGTGACTCGGGGTGGGAGACCCAGTACTTC
-,TRBV7-8,TRBD1,TRBJ2-7,CASSLAGRTGYSYEQYF,TGTGCCAGCAGCTTAGCGGGCAGGACAGGGTACTCGTACGAGCAGTACTTC
-,TRBV7-6,TRBD1,TRBJ2-7,CASSLVDRGPEQYF,TGTGCCAGCAGCTTAGTCGACAGGGGGCCTGAGCAGTACTTC
medium-sized,TRBV4-3,-,TRBJ2-7,CASSQDAGYYEQYF,TGCGCCAGCAGCCAAGACGCGGGTTACTACGAGCAGTACTTC
-,TRBV6-2/TRBV6-3,-,TRBJ1-4,CASSYGTATNEKLFF,TGTGCCAGCAGTTACGGGACGGCAACTAATGAAAAACTGTTTTTT
once,TRBV29-1,-,TRBJ2-7,CSVDWGYEQYF,TGCAGCGTTGATTGGGGCTACGAGCAGTACTTC
-,TRBV30,TRBD2,TRBJ2-7,CAWGTTTYEQYF,TGTGCCTGGGGGACTACAACCTACGAGCAGTACTTC
-,TRBV9,-,TRBJ1-4,CASSVEGYRTNEKLFF,TGTGCCAGCAGCGTAGAAGGCTACAGAACTAATGAAAAACTGTTTTTT
-,TRBV7-2,-,TRBJ2-3,CASSSRRAALTDTQYF,TGTGCCAGCAGTTCCCGGCGAGCAGCCCTCACAGATACGCAGTATTTT
-,TRBV29-1,-,TRBJ2-7,CSVGPGANSYEQYF,TGCAGCGTTGGCCCGGGGGCGAACTCCTACGAGCAGTACTTC
-,TRBV19,-,TRBJ2-7,CASSIDQGAGRQYF,TGTGCCAGTAGTATAGATCAAGGGGCAGGTCGGCAGTACTTC
once,TRBV5-1,TRBD2,TRBJ2-4,CARSGPGLAGGMFKNIQYF,TGCGCCCGCAGCGGCCCGGGACTAGCGGGGGGGATGTTCAAAAACATTCAGTACTTC
-,TRBV19,-,TRBJ1-2,CASSNSRTLWGYTF,TGTGCCAGTAGTAACTCACGGACCCTCTGGGGCTACACCTTC
once,TRBV6-5,-,TRBJ2-6,CASRSPGAGANVLTF,TGTGCCAGCAGATCTCCAGGGGCTGGGGCCAACGTCCTGACTTTC
-,TRBV18,-,TRBJ2-4,CARGKNIQYF,TGCGCGAGGGGCAAAAACATTCAGTACTTC
-,TRBV5-1,-,TRBJ1-2,CASSSPAGAADPYGYTF,TGCGCCAGCAGCTCCCCGGCAGGGGCCGCGGACCCCTATGGCTACACCTTC
-,TRBV7-9,TRBD1,TRBJ2-1,CASRSGTGGSYNEQFF,TGTGCCAGCAGGTCCGGGACAGGGGGCTCCTACAATGAGCAGTTCTTC
-,TRBV9,-,TRBJ2-3,CASSATISTDTQYF,TGTGCCAGCAGCGCGACTATTAGCACAGATACGCAGTATTTT
-,TRBV7-2,TRBD2,TRBJ2-2,CASSQTSASNTGELFF,TGTGCCAGCAGCCAAACTAGCGCGTCGAACACCGGGGAGCTGTTTTTT
-,TRBV10-2,-,TRBJ1-3,CASSEGPAGNTIYF,TGCGCCAGCAGTGAAGGACCGGCTGGAAACACCATATATTTT
once,TRBV4-1,-,TRBJ1-5,CASSQGGIQPQHF,TGCGCCAGCAGCCAAGGAGGAATTCAGCCCCAGCATTTT